The clone carrying this T cell receptor beta chain was seen at least ten times. Unique molecular identifiers were used in preparing the TCRbeta library. MiXCR was run by TCRdb on the PCR reads, yielding one entry per CDR3 protein. The sample lists about 640,000 distinct CDR3 sequences; roughly 17% were seen once. The CDR3 totals 15 residues. Germline loops: CDR1 MNHEY, CDR2 SVGAGI. The V gene lost 2 bases and the J gene lost 1 base, with 9 bases spanning the gap. This specimen belongs to a study of T-cell reconstitution after alpha-beta-depleted transplantation in children. The rearrangement joins TRBV6-5 to TRBJ2-4; possible D gene TRBD1, 6 bases. Sequencing used PBMCs from the stem cell graft donor, obtained from the stem cell graft. The TCR originated in a human donor who donated a stem cell graft to a child with acute myeloid leukemia. Here the CDR3 reads CASSYGGPAKNIQYF. In DNA form, the CDR3 reads TGTGCCAGCAGTTACGGGGGCCCGGCCAAAAACATTCAGTACTTC.